The 17 T cell receptor beta chains below were found in one sample sequenced in a study of early T cells in non-severe SARS-CoV-2 infection. TCRdb processed the 5' RACE reads anew with MiXCR; each CDR3 protein has one entry. The repertoire includes tens of thousands of distinct CDR3 sequences, about 4.5% of them detected once, and roughly 15% sits in the top ten. The sequenced sample consisted of whole blood. These receptors originate from an adult who was a healthcare worker with PCR-confirmed SARS-CoV-2 infection or an uninfected control (not recorded which).

The rearrangement joins TRBV11-3 to TRBJ2-2; 7 bases are a match to TRBD2. The CDR3 is 13 amino acids. Germline V gene data show CDR1 as SGHNT and CDR2 as YENEEA. The ends lost 5 bases at V and 6 bases at J; junction bases unmatched: 3. For the CDR3, the DNA is TGTGCCAGCAGCCGGGACTACCCCGGGGAGCTGTTTTTT. It yields the protein CASSRDYPGELFF.

This clonotype was detected ten times or more. The chain recombines TRBV5-1 with TRBJ1-1, with TRBD1 identical over 7 bases. CDR3 size: 15 residues. The V and J ends lost 0 bases and 4 bases, in that order; junction bases with no gene match: 6. The germline gives CDR1 SGHRS, CDR2 YFSETQ. The CDR3 sequence is CASSLELTGVTEAFF. CDR3 in DNA: TGCGCCAGCAGCTTGGAGCTAACAGGGGTCACTGAAGCTTTCTTT. The whole variable domain, remainder taken from reference TRBV5-1 and TRBJ1-1, is KAGVTQTPRYLIKTRGQQVTLSCSPISGHRSVSWYQQTPGQGLQFLFEYFSETQRNKGNFPGRFSGRQFSNSRSEMNVSTLELGDSALYLCASSLELTGVTEAFFGQGTRLTVV.

This clonotype has at least ten counts. This sequence joins TRBV7-9 and TRBJ2-5; D gene uncertain. Germline lookup yields CDR1 SEHNR and CDR2 FQNEAQ (reference sequence). CDR3 length equals 12 residues. Trimming cost V 4 bases and J 4 bases, with 7 bases left between them. In DNA form, the CDR3 reads TGTGCCAGCAGCTACTTGGCAGAGACCCAGTACTTC. As protein: CASSYLAETQYF.

This clonotype was detected ten times or more. The chain links TRBV18 to TRBJ2-2, with D possibly called TRBD1 or TRBD2 (5 bases each). The germline V and J ends were trimmed by 6 bases and 3 bases, with 11 bases remaining between them. The germline gives CDR1 KGHSH, CDR2 LQKENI. This CDR3 spans 14 amino acids. This CDR3 reads CASSAGADTGELFF. DNA of the CDR3: TGTGCCAGCTCGGCCGGGGCGGACACCGGGGAGCTGTTTTTT.

This clonotype was seen repeatedly, ten times or more. This chain connects TRBV7-8 to TRBJ2-1; 7 bases fit TRBD1. The length of the CDR3 is 15 residues. The ends lost 8 bases at V and 7 bases at J; junction bases unmatched: 14. Germline-derived CDR1 and CDR2 are SGHVS and FQNEAQ. Written as DNA, the CDR3 is TGTGCCAGCCGCTGGGTGGCAGGGGGTGGAAATGAGCAGTTCTTC. Its translation: CASRWVAGGGNEQFF.

This clonotype was counted many times. The chain carries TRBV30 and TRBJ2-6; 7 bases are a match to TRBD1. Germline V gene data show CDR1 as GTSNPN and CDR2 as SVGIG (reference sequence). Losses at the gene ends were 6 bases for V and 4 bases for J; bases not matched to a gene: 3. The CDR3 totals 13 residues. CDR3 loop: CACDRAGANVLTF. The CDR3 region has the DNA TGTGCCTGCGACAGGGCCGGGGCCAACGTCCTGACTTTC.

This clonotype was detected many times. CDR3 sequence: CSANPRDETQYF. The CDR3 DNA sequence: TGCAGTGCAAACCCCAGGGACGAGACCCAGTACTTC. The chain joins TRBV20-1 to TRBJ2-5, with D possibly being TRBD1 or TRBD2 (5 bases each). Trimming cost V 6 bases and J 5 bases, with 13 bases left between them. CDR1 DFQATT and CDR2 SNEGSKA come from the germline V gene (reference sequence). The CDR3 has 12 residues.

This clonotype was detected ten times or more. The chain carries TRBV7-9 and TRBJ1-1; 11 nucleotides agree with TRBD1. Germline CDR1 reads SEHNR; CDR2 reads FQNEAQ (reference sequence). The CDR3 is made up of 17 amino acids. The V gene end was trimmed by 4 bases and the J gene end by 3 bases; junction bases not matched to a gene: 10. The CDR3: CASSSSDRGRKDTEAFF. CDR3 DNA sequence: TGTGCCAGCAGCTCCTCGGACAGGGGGCGCAAGGACACTGAAGCTTTCTTT.

This clonotype was observed many times. The chain couples TRBV2 to TRBJ2-7, with 10 bases aligning to TRBD1. The V gene end was trimmed by 7 bases and the J gene end by 3 bases; junction bases not matched to a gene: 3. CDR1 SNHLY and CDR2 FYNNEI come from the germline V gene. The CDR3 has 13 residues. Written as DNA, the CDR3 is TGTGCCAGCACGGGACAGGGGTTCTACGAGCAGTACTTC. It yields the protein CASTGQGFYEQYF.

This clonotype was counted between two and nine times. V gene TRBV14 combines with J gene TRBJ2-2; tentatively, D is TRBD2 (6 bases). Trimming took off 4 bases at V and 8 bases at J, with 11 bases between the two ends. The CDR3 extends over 13 amino acids. Germline CDR1 is SGHDN and CDR2 is FVKESK. Written as DNA, the CDR3 is TGTGCCAGCAGCCGCAAGGAGGGAGGGGAGCTGTTTTTT. Residues: CASSRKEGGELFF.

This clonotype was seen at least ten times. This rearrangement joins TRBV4-1 to TRBJ1-1; no clear D. Per germline, CDR1 MGHRA and CDR2 YSYEKL. The V end lost 0 bases, the J end lost 0 bases, and 14 bases lay between the germline ends. The CDR3 consists of 17 residues. CDR3 bases: TGCGCCAGCAGCCAAGATACTAGAGCGTCTTTGAACACTGAAGCTTTCTTT. Translated, it gives CASSQDTRASLNTEAFF.

Details on this clonotype: A much more abundant neighbour one base away suggests this may be a read error. The chain joins TRBV12-3 or TRBV12-4 to TRBJ2-3; no firm D call. The CDR3 covers 14 residues. V dropped 6 bases and J dropped 0 bases, with 10 bases sitting between them. This CDR3 reads CASSLTQSTDTQYF. The CDR3 DNA reads as TGTGCCAGCAGCCTCACACAGAGCACAGATACGCAGTATTTT.

This chain uses TRBV6-6 with TRBJ1-4; D perhaps matches TRBD1 (5 bases). This CDR3 has 15 residues. In germline, CDR1 is MNHNY, CDR2 SVGAGI (reference sequence). V gave up 5 bases and J gave up 10 bases, with 20 bases separating them. The CDR3, as DNA: TGTGCCAGCAGTACCCCCGGGGCCCCCTTCGGAAAACTGTTTTTT. It translates to CASSTPGAPFGKLFF.

The chain has TRBV7-9 and TRBJ1-2; TRBD1 might be the D (6 bases). V lost 10 bases, J lost 7 bases, and 10 bases lay in between. The CDR3 extends over 10 amino acids. Germline CDR1 is SEHNR and CDR2 is FQNEAQ (reference sequence). CDR3 DNA sequence: TGTGCCACAGGGGCGCTTGGCTACACCTTC. Protein: CATGALGYTF.

This clonotype came up many times. The chain is built from TRBV20-1 and TRBJ2-3, with TRBD2 matching 7 bases. V lost 6 bases to trimming and J lost 2 bases; unmatched junction nucleotides: 5. The germline CDR1 and CDR2 sequences are DFQATT and SNEGSKA (reference sequence). The CDR3 contains 13 residues. CDR3 region: CSAPGLVTDTQYF. The CDR3 DNA is TGCAGTGCCCCCGGACTAGTCACAGATACGCAGTATTTT.

This clonotype was counted between two and nine times. V and J are TRBV5-1 and TRBJ2-3; D is possibly TRBD2 (6 bases). Germline-derived CDR1 and CDR2 are SGHRS and YFSETQ. Deletions cut 2 bases from V and 1 base from J, with 11 bases between. CDR3 length equals 15 residues. The CDR3 here is CASSFRRGGTDTQYF. The CDR3 coding sequence is TGCGCCAGCAGCTTCCGGCGGGGAGGCACAGATACGCAGTATTTT.

At least ten counts were recorded for this clonotype. The chain joins TRBV18 to TRBJ1-2; 7 bases are a match to TRBD1. This CDR3 contains 13 residues. J lost 2 bases, V lost 3 bases, and 0 bases had no gene match. CDR1 and CDR2 (germline): KGHSH, LQKENI. The DNA of the CDR3 is TGTGCCAGCTCACCGGACAGGAACTATGGCTACACCTTC. This translates into CASSPDRNYGYTF.